The present entry profiles one T cell receptor (beta chain) with its context. The antigen remains unidentified. The sample originates from a study of T cell responses to AZD1222 COVID-19 vaccine. General study results and limits: Seropositive AZD1222 recipients at baseline numbered only 6 or 7.

Germline CDR1 is MNHEY and CDR2 is SMNVEV (reference sequence). The CDR3 has 12 amino acids. V lost 8 bases, J lost 6 bases, and 12 bases lay in between. Clones were read by immunoSEQ multiplex PCR, and TCRdb kept only the in-frame ones, dropping some. The sample consists of about 170,000 clones, just over 90% of them appearing once. This clonotype was sampled from an adult in good health. Sample: peripheral blood, taken on day 0 of AZD1222 vaccination. This chain connects TRBV27 to TRBJ2-3; no firm D call. CDR3 DNA: TGTGCCAGCGCTTCTGGAAGCGATACGCAGTATTTT. Translated, it gives CASASGSDTQYF.